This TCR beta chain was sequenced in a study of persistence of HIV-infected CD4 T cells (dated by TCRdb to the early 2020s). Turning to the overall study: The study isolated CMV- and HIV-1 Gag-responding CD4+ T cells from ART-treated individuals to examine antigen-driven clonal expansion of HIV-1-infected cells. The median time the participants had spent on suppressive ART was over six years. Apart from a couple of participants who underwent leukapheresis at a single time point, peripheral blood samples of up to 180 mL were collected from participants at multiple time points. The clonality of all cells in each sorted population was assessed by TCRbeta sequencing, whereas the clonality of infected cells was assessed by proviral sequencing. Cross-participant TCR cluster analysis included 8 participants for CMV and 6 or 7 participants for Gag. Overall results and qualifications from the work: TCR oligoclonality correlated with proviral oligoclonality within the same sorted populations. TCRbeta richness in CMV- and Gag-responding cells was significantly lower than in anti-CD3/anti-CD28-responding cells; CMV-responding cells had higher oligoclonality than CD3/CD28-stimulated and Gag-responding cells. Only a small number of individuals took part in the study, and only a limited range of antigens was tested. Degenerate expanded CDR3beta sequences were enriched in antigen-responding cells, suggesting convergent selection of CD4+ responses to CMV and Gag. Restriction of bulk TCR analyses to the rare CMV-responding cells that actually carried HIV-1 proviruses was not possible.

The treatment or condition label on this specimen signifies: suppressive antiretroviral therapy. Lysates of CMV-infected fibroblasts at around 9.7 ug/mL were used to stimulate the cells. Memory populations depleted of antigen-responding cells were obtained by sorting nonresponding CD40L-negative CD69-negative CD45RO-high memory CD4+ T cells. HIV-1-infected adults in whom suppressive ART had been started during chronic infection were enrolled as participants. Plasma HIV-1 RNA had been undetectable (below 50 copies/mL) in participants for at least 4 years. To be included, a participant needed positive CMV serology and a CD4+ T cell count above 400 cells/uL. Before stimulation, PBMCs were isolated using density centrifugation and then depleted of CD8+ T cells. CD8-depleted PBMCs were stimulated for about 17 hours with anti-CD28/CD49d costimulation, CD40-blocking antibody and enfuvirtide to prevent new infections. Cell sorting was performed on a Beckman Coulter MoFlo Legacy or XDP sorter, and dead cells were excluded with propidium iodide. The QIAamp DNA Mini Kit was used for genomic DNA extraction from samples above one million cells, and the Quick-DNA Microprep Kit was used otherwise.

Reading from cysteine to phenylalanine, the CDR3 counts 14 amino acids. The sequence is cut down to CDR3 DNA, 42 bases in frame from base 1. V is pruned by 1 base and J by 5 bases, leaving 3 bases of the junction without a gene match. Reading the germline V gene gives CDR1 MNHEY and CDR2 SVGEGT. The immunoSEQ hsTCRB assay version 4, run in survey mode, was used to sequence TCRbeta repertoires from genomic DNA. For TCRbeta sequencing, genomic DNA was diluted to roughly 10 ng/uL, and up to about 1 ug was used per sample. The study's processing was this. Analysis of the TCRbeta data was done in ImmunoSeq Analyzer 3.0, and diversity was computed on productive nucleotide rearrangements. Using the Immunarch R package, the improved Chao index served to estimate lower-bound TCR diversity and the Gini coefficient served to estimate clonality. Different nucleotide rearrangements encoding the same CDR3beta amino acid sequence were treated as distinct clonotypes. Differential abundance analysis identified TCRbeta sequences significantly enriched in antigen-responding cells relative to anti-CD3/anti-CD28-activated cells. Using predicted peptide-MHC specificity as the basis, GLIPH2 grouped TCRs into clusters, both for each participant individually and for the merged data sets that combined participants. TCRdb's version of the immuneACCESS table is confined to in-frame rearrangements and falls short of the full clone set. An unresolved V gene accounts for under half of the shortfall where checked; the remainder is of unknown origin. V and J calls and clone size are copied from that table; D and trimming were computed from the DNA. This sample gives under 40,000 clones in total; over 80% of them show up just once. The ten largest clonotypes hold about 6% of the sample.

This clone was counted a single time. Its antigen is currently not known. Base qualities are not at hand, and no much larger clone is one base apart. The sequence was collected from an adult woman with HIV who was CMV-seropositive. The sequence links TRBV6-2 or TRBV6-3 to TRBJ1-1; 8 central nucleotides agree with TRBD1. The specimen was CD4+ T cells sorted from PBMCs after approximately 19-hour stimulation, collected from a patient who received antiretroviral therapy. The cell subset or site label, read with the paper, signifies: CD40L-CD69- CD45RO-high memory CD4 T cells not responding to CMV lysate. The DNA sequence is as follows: TGTGCCAGCAGTTACTTACAGGGGGGGACTGAAGCTTTCTTT. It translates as CASSYLQGGTEAFF.